These T cell receptor beta chains were read from a single sample in a study of Ad26.COV2.S vaccination and SARS-CoV-2 variants. Method: immunoSEQ multiplex PCR; TCRdb's copy keeps in-frame clones and lacks some. Among 410,000 or so clones listed, 80% to 95% were seen once. Material: peripheral blood, obtained in a trial of Ad26.COV2.S vaccine versus placebo. The receptors stem from a person aged 18-65 years who received the Ad26.COV2.S COVID-19 vaccine or a placebo. Each CDR3 is given without its conserved first and last residue. D genes are given only for firm matches.

CDR3: ASSIAPPASPLH; D: .; V: TRBV19; J: TRBJ1-6
CDR3: ASSLGPPPYNEQF; D: .; V: TRBV5-1; J: TRBJ2-1
CDR3: ASSFITDTQY; D: .; V: TRBV12-3/TRBV12-4; J: TRBJ2-3
CDR3: ASSLAGGNQPQH; D: .; V: TRBV5-1; J: TRBJ1-5
CDR3: ASRARLVQETQY; D: .; V: TRBV2; J: TRBJ2-5
CDR3: ASTPAGGNQPQH; D: .; V: TRBV7-2; J: TRBJ1-5
CDR3: ASSQSSGNEQF; D: .; V: TRBV3-1/TRBV3-2; J: TRBJ2-1
CDR3: ASSLRTGVSPLH; D: TRBD1; V: TRBV27; J: TRBJ1-6
CDR3: AISERDTGNTIY; D: .; V: TRBV10-3; J: TRBJ1-3
CDR3: ASEYFQGTGELF; D: .; V: TRBV6-5; J: TRBJ2-2
CDR3: SVTNSQGWEQY; D: .; V: TRBV29-1; J: TRBJ2-7
CDR3: ASSSGRTATSPLH; D: .; V: TRBV7-2; J: TRBJ1-6
CDR3: ASSYGTNQPQH; D: .; V: TRBV6-6; J: TRBJ1-5
CDR3: ASSFGRIEQY; D: .; V: TRBV12-3/TRBV12-4; J: TRBJ2-7
CDR3: ASSSQTGNEQF; D: .; V: TRBV19; J: TRBJ2-1
CDR3: AWSGGDNWTQH; D: .; V: TRBV30; J: TRBJ1-5
CDR3: SVEEHPGEKLF; D: .; V: TRBV29-1; J: TRBJ1-4
CDR3: ASSVDGTGKKTQY; D: TRBD1; V: TRBV9; J: TRBJ2-5
CDR3: ASSLALAGSIDTQY; D: TRBD2; V: TRBV5-1; J: TRBJ2-3
CDR3: ASSWASGGHEQY; D: .; V: TRBV27; J: TRBJ2-7
CDR3: ASSSPLKGAWANVLT; D: TRBD1; V: TRBV5-8; J: TRBJ2-6
CDR3: ASRTGGEYGYT; D: .; V: TRBV10-2; J: TRBJ1-2
CDR3: ASSLLAAQETQY; D: .; V: TRBV27; J: TRBJ2-5
CDR3: ASSVAQSSSYNSPLH; D: .; V: TRBV6-1; J: TRBJ1-6
CDR3: AWSVTRISRNTIY; D: .; V: TRBV30; J: TRBJ1-3
CDR3: ATSDLNYNEQF; D: .; V: TRBV24-1; J: TRBJ2-1
CDR3: ASSWVATAEAF; D: .; V: TRBV6-2/TRBV6-3; J: TRBJ1-1
CDR3: ASSQELAGLSLEQF; D: TRBD2; V: TRBV4-1; J: TRBJ2-1
CDR3: AIGAGGTNEKLF; D: TRBD1; V: TRBV25-1; J: TRBJ1-4
CDR3: ASSPSGRNADTQY; D: TRBD2; V: TRBV2; J: TRBJ2-3
CDR3: ASRRPPSYTQY; D: .; V: TRBV12-3/TRBV12-4; J: TRBJ2-3
CDR3: ATSEGQGRSNEQF; D: TRBD1; V: TRBV24-1; J: TRBJ2-1
CDR3: ASSLLGLAHYEQY; D: TRBD2; V: TRBV27; J: TRBJ2-7
CDR3: ASSYPVNEQY; D: .; V: TRBV6-2/TRBV6-3; J: TRBJ2-7
CDR3: ASRLTGLYEQY; D: .; V: TRBV6-2/TRBV6-3; J: TRBJ2-7
CDR3: ASSLRQVTEAF; D: .; V: TRBV6-2/TRBV6-3; J: TRBJ1-1
CDR3: ASSLGGLAGRYNEQF; D: TRBD2; V: TRBV7-9; J: TRBJ2-1
CDR3: AWSAGRVGNTIY; D: .; V: TRBV30; J: TRBJ1-3
CDR3: AWTGRLREETQY; D: .; V: TRBV30; J: TRBJ2-5
CDR3: ASSHPFGRASDTQY; D: TRBD2; V: TRBV7-2; J: TRBJ2-3
CDR3: SVDTSGNWGFYNEQF; D: TRBD2; V: TRBV29-1; J: TRBJ2-1
CDR3: ASSIDHASGRSEQY; D: TRBD2; V: TRBV19; J: TRBJ2-7
CDR3: ASSGSPRTGELF; D: TRBD2; V: TRBV7-6; J: TRBJ2-2
CDR3: ASSPRASDTGELF; D: .; V: TRBV5-1; J: TRBJ2-2
CDR3: ASSLRRLAGGNTGELF; D: TRBD2; V: TRBV7-9; J: TRBJ2-2
CDR3: ASSTAHNEQF; D: .; V: TRBV6-5; J: TRBJ2-1
CDR3: AWKPAGHFNQPQH; D: .; V: TRBV30; J: TRBJ1-5
CDR3: ASGLEVSGNTIY; D: .; V: TRBV12-5; J: TRBJ1-3
CDR3: ASSWAERSQSYEQY; D: .; V: TRBV6-2/TRBV6-3; J: TRBJ2-7
CDR3: AWSTSGKNEQY; D: TRBD2; V: TRBV30; J: TRBJ2-7
CDR3: ASSAVLGLADNEQF; D: TRBD2; V: TRBV27; J: TRBJ2-1